Presented here are 31 T cell receptor beta chains from one specimen sequenced in a study of blood T cell repertoires in COVID-19. The table came from immunoSEQ multiplex PCR; TCRdb's copy has only in-frame clones and leaves some out. The table has around 200,000 clones, roughly 83% seen once; the top ten hold 5.5% to 7%. What was sequenced was peripheral blood. The receptor set was obtained from a woman aged 40 to 50 with COVID-19, enrolled during active disease.

V gene TRBV5-5 combines with J gene TRBJ1-4, with TRBD1 matching over 11 bases. CDR1 SGHKS and CDR2 YYEKEE come from the germline V gene (reference sequence). J gave up 7 bases and V 3 bases, and 5 bases lay outside the gene matches. The CDR3 consists of 15 residues. The CDR3 DNA sequence: TGTGCCAGCAGCTCGTCCGGGACAGGGGGTGAAAAACTGTTTTTT. Translation: CASSSSGTGGEKLFF.

The V gene is TRBV21-1, the J gene TRBJ2-7; no DNA check was done on the table's D call, TRBD2. TRBV21-1 is noted as a pseudogene. This CDR3 spans 16 amino acids. The CDR3 DNA follows: TGTGCCAGCAGCAAGGTCCCGCGGGAGGGTTCCTACGAGCAGTACTTC. It is translated as CASSKVPREGSYEQYF.

This clone was counted a few times. This chain connects TRBV25-1 to TRBJ1-2; D is perhaps TRBD1 (5 bases). The CDR3 has 13 amino acids. Trimming left V 4 bases short and J 6 bases short, with 12 bases between. The germline CDR1 and CDR2 sequences are MGHDK and SYGVNS. CDR3 protein: CASSVDSTNGYTF. For the CDR3, the DNA is TGTGCCAGCAGTGTCGACAGCACTAATGGCTACACCTTC.

V is TRBV7-2 and J is TRBJ1-3, with D unresolved. CDR3 length: 15 amino acids. The V end was cut by 5 bases, the J end by 0 bases, with 11 bases between. Germline-derived CDR1 and CDR2 are SGHTA and FQGNSA. CDR3 nucleotide sequence: TGTGCCAGCAGCCATGGTGCGAGCTCTGGAAACACCATATATTTT. It yields the protein CASSHGASSGNTIYF.

The chain employs TRBV7-9 and TRBJ2-3; TRBD2 agrees at 8 bases. Germline assignment: CDR1 SEHNR and CDR2 FQNEAQ (reference sequence). The CDR3 totals 19 residues. V lost 0 bases to trimming and J lost 0 bases; unmatched junction nucleotides: 11. The CDR3 sequence is CASSLARGKRGSSTDTQYF. In nucleotides, the CDR3 is TGTGCCAGCAGCTTAGCGCGTGGAAAGCGGGGGTCTAGCACAGATACGCAGTATTTT.

The chain employs TRBV7-2 and TRBJ2-3, with 13 nucleotides matching TRBD2. Germline CDR1 is SGHTA and CDR2 is FQGNSA. The CDR3 has 16 residues. The junction had 5 bases not matched to a gene; V was cut back by 6 bases and J by 2 bases. CDR3: CASSPTSGGYTDTQYF. In DNA, the CDR3 is TGTGCCAGCAGTCCGACTAGCGGGGGGTACACAGATACGCAGTATTTT.

This clone was seen only a few times. This chain links TRBV4-2 with TRBJ1-4; perhaps TRBD1 as D (6 bases). CDR3 size: 15 residues. The germline gives CDR1 LGHNA, CDR2 YNFKEQ. V was shortened by 1 base and J by 5 bases, with 11 bases between the two germline ends. In DNA form, the CDR3 reads TGTGCCAGCAGCCAAGCGGGTCAGGGGAATGAAAAACTGTTTTTT. It yields the protein CASSQAGQGNEKLFF.

V usage is TRBV6-5 and J usage is TRBJ2-7; 13 bases map to TRBD2. V was pared by 4 bases and J by 3 bases, with 3 bases of the junction left unmatched. In germline, CDR1 is MNHEY, CDR2 SVGAGI. The CDR3 covers 15 residues. The CDR3: CASSSGTSGIYEQYF. In DNA, the CDR3 is TGTGCCAGCAGTTCAGGGACTAGCGGGATCTACGAGCAGTACTTC.

The chain uses TRBV18 and TRBJ1-3; TRBD1 agrees at 7 bases. CDR1 KGHSH and CDR2 LQKENI come from the germline V gene. This CDR3 contains 17 residues. J lost 0 bases, V lost 4 bases, and 9 bases had no gene match. In DNA, the CDR3 is TGTGCCAGCTCACTATCCGGGACAGCTGCCTCTGGAAACACCATATATTTT. Amino acid sequence: CASSLSGTAASGNTIYF.

The rearrangement links TRBV18 to TRBJ2-1, with 11 bases that match TRBD2. Germline V gene data show CDR1 as KGHSH and CDR2 as LQKENI. The V and J ends lost 3 bases and 0 bases, in that order; junction bases with no gene match: 10. This CDR3 has 19 residues. The CDR3 reads CASSPLGLAAKGSYNEQFF. The CDR3, as DNA: TGTGCCAGCTCACCCTTGGGACTAGCGGCGAAGGGCTCCTACAATGAGCAGTTCTTC.

This clone was observed once. The chain joins TRBV19 to TRBJ1-6, with D unresolved. The CDR3 loop spans 15 amino acids. With 2 bases removed from V and 10 bases from J, the gap between germline ends came to 15 bases. In germline, CDR1 is LNHDA, CDR2 SQIVND (reference sequence). The CDR3, as DNA: TGTGCCAGTAGTATAACGAACAGCATCGAGTCACCCCTCCACTTT. Its protein product is CASSITNSIESPLHF.

The rearrangement links TRBV7-6 to TRBJ1-5; D not certain. V was cut by 5 bases and J by 9 bases, with 20 bases left in between. Per the germline V gene, CDR1 is SGHVS and CDR2 is FNYEAQ. The CDR3 is made up of 15 amino acids. Here the CDR3 reads CASSETPGTIGPQHF. The CDR3 nucleotides are TGTGCCAGCAGCGAAACTCCGGGAACAATAGGGCCCCAGCATTTT.

A few counts support this clone. The chain links TRBV12-3 or TRBV12-4 to TRBJ1-2; TRBD1 might be the D (5 bases). The V end was cut by 7 bases, the J end by 2 bases, with 11 bases between. The CDR3 contains 13 residues. CDR3 sequence: CASTGTGNYGYTF. The DNA of the CDR3 is TGTGCCAGCACCGGAACAGGAAACTATGGCTACACCTTC.

The chain employs TRBV2 and TRBJ1-2; 7 nucleotides line up with TRBD1. CDR3 size: 12 residues. With V trimmed by 6 bases and J by 2 bases, 0 bases remained unmatched. Per germline, CDR1 SNHLY and CDR2 FYNNEI. The CDR3 reads CASRDRNYGYTF. The CDR3 region has the DNA TGTGCCAGCAGGGACAGGAACTATGGCTACACCTTC.

The V call is TRBV29-1, the J call TRBJ1-2; 7 nucleotides line up with TRBD1. The J segment lost 3 bases and the V segment lost 7 bases, leaving 8 bases of the junction unmatched. The CDR3 runs 13 residues. The germline V gene has CDR1 SQVTM and CDR2 ANQGSEA. The CDR3 DNA sequence: TGCAGCGGAAAGGCCGGGACAGACTATGGCTACACCTTC. Protein: CSGKAGTDYGYTF.

This rearrangement joins TRBV18 to TRBJ2-7, with D possibly matching TRBD2 (7 bases). The CDR3 extends over 16 amino acids. Germline V gene lookup returns CDR1 KGHSH and CDR2 LQKENI. Trimming left V 0 bases short and J 5 bases short, with 17 bases between. CDR3 nucleotide sequence: TGTGCCAGCTCACCACCGGAGGGGGAGGGCGTCCACGAGCAGTACTTC. Protein sequence: CASSPPEGEGVHEQYF.

This clone was detected only once. The CDR3 loop reads CASRIHSNEKLFF. In DNA form, the CDR3 reads TGTGCCAGCAGAATCCACAGTAATGAAAAACTGTTTTTT. The chain uses TRBV27 and TRBJ1-4; the D is unclear. CDR3 length: 13 residues. Germline assignment: CDR1 MNHEY and CDR2 SMNVEV (reference sequence). Trimming pared 6 bases from V and 4 bases from J, leaving 9 bases between.

The chain employs TRBV9 and TRBJ2-1, with 8 bases lining up with TRBD2. The CDR3 is 16 residues long. Trimming cost V 0 bases and J 2 bases; bases outside gene matches: 4. Germline V lookup: CDR1 SGDLS, CDR2 YYNGEE. The CDR3 sequence is CASSVGGSGTYNEQFF. The CDR3 DNA reads TGTGCCAGCAGCGTAGGGGGTAGCGGGACCTACAATGAGCAGTTCTTC.

The genes are TRBV7-8 and TRBJ2-4, with TRBD1 as a possible D gene (5 bases). Germline CDR1 is SGHVS and CDR2 is FQNEAQ. This CDR3 is 13 amino acids long. Trimming cost V 5 bases and J 1 base, with 6 bases left between them. This CDR3 reads CASSPGAKNIQYF. CDR3 coding DNA: TGTGCCAGCAGCCCAGGGGCCAAAAACATTCAGTACTTC.

This chain connects TRBV2 to TRBJ2-7, with TRBD1 identical over 11 bases. J gave up 3 bases and V 7 bases, and 8 bases lay outside the gene matches. The CDR3 consists of 15 residues. Germline assignment: CDR1 SNHLY and CDR2 FYNNEI. CDR3 in amino acids: CASTLGGTGGYEQYF. The CDR3 nucleotides read TGTGCCAGCACTCTGGGGGGGACAGGGGGCTACGAGCAGTACTTC.

This CDR3 is CASSLLAGGRNTQYF. CDR3 sequence (DNA): TGTGCCAGCAGCCTATTAGCGGGGGGTCGAAATACGCAGTATTTT. This sequence joins TRBV11-2 and TRBJ2-3, with 10 bases that match TRBD2. Trimming cost V 5 bases and J 7 bases; bases outside gene matches: 9. CDR1 is SGHAT, CDR2 FQNNGV, per germline. The CDR3 covers 15 residues.

The chain recombines TRBV4-2 with TRBJ2-2, with 7 bases identical to TRBD1. The CDR3 sequence is 15 residues long. Per germline, CDR1 LGHNA and CDR2 YNFKEQ. V shed 3 bases, J shed 0 bases, and the junction held 1 base outside the gene matches. The chain's CDR3 is CASSQDRTNTGELFF. The CDR3 DNA reads as TGTGCCAGCAGCCAGGACAGGACGAACACCGGGGAGCTGTTTTTT.

The chain has TRBV30 and TRBJ2-7; D may be TRBD2 (6 bases). Germline V gene data show CDR1 as GTSNPN and CDR2 as SVGIG (reference sequence). V lost 0 bases to trimming and J lost 2 bases, with 14 bases between them. This CDR3 is built from 15 residues. Written as DNA, the CDR3 is TGTGCCTGGAGTGTACCGGGGAGGAAAGCCTACGAGCAGTACTTC. Translating it yields CAWSVPGRKAYEQYF. The whole variable domain, filled in from reference TRBV30 and TRBJ2-7, reads SQTIHQWPATLVQPVGSPLSLECTVEGTSNPNLYWYRQAAGRGLQLLFYSVGIGQISSEVPQNLSASRPQDRQFILSSKKLLLSDSGFYLCAWSVPGRKAYEQYFGPGTRLTVT.

The rearrangement joins TRBV12-3 or TRBV12-4 to TRBJ1-1; tentatively, D is TRBD1 (5 bases). Trimming left V 10 bases short and J 5 bases short, with 14 bases between. This CDR3 contains 12 residues. CDR3 protein: CANREGATEAFF. DNA of the CDR3: TGTGCCAACCGTGAAGGGGCAACTGAAGCTTTCTTT.

Concerning this clone itself: The sample holds other DNA sequences that translate to the same CDR3. This chain connects TRBV7-3 to TRBJ2-2; D is possibly TRBD1 (7 bases). The CDR3 is made up of 16 amino acids. Trimming pared 5 bases from V and 1 base from J, leaving 14 bases between. Per germline, CDR1 SGHTA and CDR2 FQGTGA. CDR3 in DNA: TGTGCCAGCAGCCAAAGACAGGGAGGGAACACCGGGGAGCTGTTTTTT. It encodes CASSQRQGGNTGELFF.

The V gene is TRBV5-4, the J gene TRBJ2-1, with a tentative D call TRBD1 (7 bases). The V end was cut by 4 bases, the J end by 7 bases, with 12 bases between. The CDR3 consists of 13 residues. Germline CDR1 reads SGHNT; CDR2 reads YYREEE (reference sequence). CDR3 region: CASSPGGMNEQFF. CDR3 nucleotide sequence: TGTGCCAGCAGCCCAGGGGGGATGAATGAGCAGTTCTTC.

This clone was counted once. The V and J genes are TRBV9 and TRBJ2-7; TRBD2 matches at 8 bases. The CDR3 sequence is 16 residues long. The junction had 12 bases not matched to a gene; V was cut back by 0 bases and J by 7 bases. Germline V gene data show CDR1 as SGDLS and CDR2 as YYNGEE. In DNA form, the CDR3 reads TGTGCCAGCAGCGTAGGCCCGGGCGGGGGGCCGGGGGAGCAGTACTTC. This codes for CASSVGPGGGPGEQYF.

The chain is built from TRBV2 and TRBJ2-5, with unresolved D. With 7 bases removed from V and 0 bases from J, the gap between germline ends came to 6 bases. The CDR3 length is 12 residues. CDR1 SNHLY and CDR2 FYNNEI come from the germline V gene. CDR3 protein: CASKRYQETQYF. The DNA for the CDR3 is TGTGCCAGCAAGAGGTACCAAGAGACCCAGTACTTC.

The V and J genes are TRBV19 and TRBJ2-7, with TRBD2 matching over 8 bases. The germline gives CDR1 LNHDA, CDR2 SQIVND (reference sequence). The CDR3 extends over 13 amino acids. The J segment lost 3 bases and the V segment lost 10 bases, leaving 8 bases of the junction unmatched. The CDR3 loop is CATRGAGVYEQYF. The CDR3 nucleotides are TGTGCCACCCGAGGAGCGGGGGTCTACGAGCAGTACTTC.

The chain links TRBV10-3 to TRBJ1-6; D unresolved. Trimming took 10 bases from V and 5 from J, leaving 12 bases between them. The CDR3 is 13 residues long. Germline CDR1 ENHRY, CDR2 SYGVKD. The CDR3, as DNA: TGTGCCACCGGAAGCGGTAATAATTCACCCCTCCACTTT. This gives the protein CATGSGNNSPLHF.

In DNA form, the CDR3 reads TGTGCCAGCTCACAACAAGTAGAGGCTAATGAAAAACTGTTTTTT. The encoded protein is CASSQQVEANEKLFF. The rearrangement joins TRBV18 to TRBJ1-4; no clear D. CDR3 length: 15 amino acids. Trimming took off 4 bases at V and 3 bases at J, with 12 bases between the two ends. From germline, CDR1 is KGHSH and CDR2 LQKENI.